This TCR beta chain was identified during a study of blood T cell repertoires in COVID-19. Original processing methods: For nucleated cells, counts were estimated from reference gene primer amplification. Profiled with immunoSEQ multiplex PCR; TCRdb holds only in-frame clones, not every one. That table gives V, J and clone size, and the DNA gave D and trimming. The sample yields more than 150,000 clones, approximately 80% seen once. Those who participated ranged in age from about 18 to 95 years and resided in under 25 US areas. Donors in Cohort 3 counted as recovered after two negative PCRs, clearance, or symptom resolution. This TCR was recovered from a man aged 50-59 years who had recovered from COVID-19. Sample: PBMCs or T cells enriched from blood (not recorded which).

CDR3 coding DNA: TGTGCCAGCAGTTACTTCGGAGGGCCTAACACCGGGGAGCTGTTTTTT. Translation gives CASSYFGGPNTGELFF. The chain recombines TRBV6-5 with TRBJ2-2; maybe TRBD2 (6 bases). The length of the CDR3 is 16 residues. V was shortened by 1 base and J by 2 bases, with 11 bases between the two germline ends. From germline, CDR1 is MNHEY and CDR2 SVGAGI.